The text below deals with one TCR beta chain. The germline CDR1 and CDR2 sequences are SGHTA and FQGTGA. V gave up 0 bases and J gave up 9 bases; unmatched junction bases: 5. The CDR3 loop spans 14 amino acids. Arm-PCR of CDR3 regions and iRepertoire HTBI primers were used to build TCR beta libraries. TCRdb reprocessed the multiplex PCR reads via MiXCR and lists one record per CDR3 protein. The sample carries 450,000 to 600,000 distinct CDR3 sequences, roughly 14% recorded once. The data were taken from a study of regulatory T cells in long-lasting Graves disease. Specified time point: newly diagnosed GD, antithyroid drugs for less than 3 months. The TCR library was prepared using RNA isolated from PBMCs. These records were also assigned to another study, of T cells in Graves' hyperthyroidism and ophthalmopathy.

This chain connects TRBV7-3 to TRBJ2-1; TRBD2 matches 7 bases. The starting material was peripheral blood mononuclear cells (PBMCs), obtained at new diagnosis, from a patient treated with antithyroid drugs. The origin of this receptor is a man younger than 40 with Graves disease. This CDR3 reads CASSLTGLGVEQFF. CDR3 DNA sequence: TGTGCCAGCAGCTTAACCGGACTAGGGGTTGAGCAGTTCTTC.